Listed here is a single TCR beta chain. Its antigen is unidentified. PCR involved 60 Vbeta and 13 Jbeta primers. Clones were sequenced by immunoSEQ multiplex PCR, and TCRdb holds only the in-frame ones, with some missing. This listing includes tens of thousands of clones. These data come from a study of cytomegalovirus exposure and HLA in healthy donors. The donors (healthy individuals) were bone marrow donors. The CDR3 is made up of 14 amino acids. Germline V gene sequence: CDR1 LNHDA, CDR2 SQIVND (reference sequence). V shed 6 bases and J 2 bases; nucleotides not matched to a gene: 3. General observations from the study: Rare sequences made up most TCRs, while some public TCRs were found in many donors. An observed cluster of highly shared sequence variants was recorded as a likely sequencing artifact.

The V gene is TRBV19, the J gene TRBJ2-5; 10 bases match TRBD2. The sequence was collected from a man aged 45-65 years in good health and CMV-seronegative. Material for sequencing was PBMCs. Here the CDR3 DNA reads TGTGCCAGTAGCCAGCGGGGGGGTCAAGAGACCCAGTACTTC. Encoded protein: CASSQRGGQETQYF.